The 10 T cell receptor beta chains given below trace back to one sample, sequenced in a study of shared clonotypes between healthy human individuals. Sequencing was performed with immunoSEQ multiplex PCR; in TCRdb, only in-frame clones are kept and a portion is missing. The profile covers 2 million to 3 million clones, with roughly 93% appearing a single time and approximately 0.37% taken by the ten largest. The material sequenced was naive CD4+ T cells from PBMCs. Subset given: CD45RA+ positively selected. Every receptor here comes from a man between 18 and 35 years old in good health. Some clones in this sample may be carry-over from other donors' samples.

This chain uses TRBV6-1 with TRBJ1-1, with 8 bases aligning to TRBD1. Germline V CDR1 and CDR2: MNHNS, SASEGT. CDR3 length equals 14 residues. J gave up 11 bases and V 3 bases, and 11 bases lay outside the gene matches. In DNA form, the CDR3 reads TGTGCCAGCAGTGACAGGGGGCCTATAGAAGGTGCTTTCTTT. Translated, it gives CASSDRGPIEGAFF.

This clone was counted once. This chain connects TRBV7-6 to TRBJ2-3, with a weak D call TRBD1 (5 bases). Trimming took off 3 bases at V and 0 bases at J, with 10 bases between the two ends. This CDR3 is built from 15 residues. CDR1 SGHVS and CDR2 FNYEAQ come from the germline V gene. CDR3 in DNA: TGTGCCAGCAGCTTGACAGTTACTAGCACAGATACGCAGTATTTT. It codes for CASSLTVTSTDTQYF.

This chain connects TRBV5-1 to TRBJ1-3, with D uncertain. Germline assignment: CDR1 SGHRS and CDR2 YFSETQ. Trimming removed 7 bases at V and 0 bases at J, with 11 bases between. This CDR3 comprises 14 residues. CDR3 in DNA: TGCGCCAGCTCCCGGGGAGACTCTGGAAACACCATATATTTT. This gives the protein CASSRGDSGNTIYF.

V gene TRBV7-2 combines with J gene TRBJ2-1; D is unclear. The CDR3 has 13 amino acids. Germline CDR1 reads SGHTA; CDR2 reads FQGNSA. The V and J ends lost 7 bases and 3 bases respectively, with 10 bases between them. The DNA of the CDR3 is TGTGCCAGCACCTCAGGAGTCTACAATGAGCAGTTCTTC. Amino acid sequence: CASTSGVYNEQFF.

CDR3 sequence (DNA): TGTGCCAGCGGAGGACAGGGGAAGGGCGAGCAGTACTTC. Its protein product is CASGGQGKGEQYF. This sequence joins TRBV4-2 and TRBJ2-7; 9 positions agree with TRBD1. The CDR3 has 13 amino acids. CDR1 LGHNA and CDR2 YNFKEQ come from the germline V gene. V lost 8 bases, J lost 6 bases, and 8 bases stayed unmatched.

The chain is built from TRBV6-1 and TRBJ1-5; tentative D call: TRBD1 (5 bases). The CDR3 runs 15 residues. CDR1 and CDR2 from the germline V gene are MNHNS and SASEGT. The ends were cut back, 4 bases at V and 6 bases at J, with 16 bases in the middle. The CDR3 coding sequence is TGTGCCAGCAGTGGGGGCGGGGGTCTGGGTCAGCCCCAGCATTTT. It yields the protein CASSGGGGLGQPQHF.

The chain combines TRBV7-9 with TRBJ1-1; D is uncertain. V lost 5 bases and J lost 6, with 16 bases in between. The CDR3 is 14 residues long. Germline CDR1 is SEHNR and CDR2 is FQNEAQ (reference sequence). The CDR3 sequence: CASSPGRSGAEAFF. The CDR3 nucleotides read TGTGCCAGCAGCCCAGGACGGAGTGGGGCTGAAGCTTTCTTT.

The chain uses TRBV18 and TRBJ2-2; D gene uncertain. The CDR3 is 17 residues long. V was shortened by 2 bases and J by 1 base, with 14 bases between the two germline ends. The V gene's germline CDR1 is KGHSH and CDR2 LQKENI. The CDR3 spells CASSPYFRGENTGELFF. The CDR3 nucleotides read TGTGCCAGCTCACCATACTTTCGCGGAGAGAACACCGGGGAGCTGTTTTTT.

The chain has TRBV7-9 and TRBJ2-1; a possible D gene is TRBD1 (5 bases). V lost 0 bases, J lost 8 bases, and 8 bases lay in between. Germline loops: CDR1 SEHNR, CDR2 FQNEAQ (reference sequence). This CDR3 is built from 13 residues. CDR3 nucleotide sequence: TGTGCCAGCAGCTTAGCAGGGGCAGATGAGCAGTTCTTC. Protein product: CASSLAGADEQFF.

A note on this clone: The sample contains more than one DNA sequence encoding this CDR3. DNA for the CDR3: TGTGCCAGCAGTCGACAGAACTATGGCTACACCTTC. It translates to CASSRQNYGYTF. The chain employs TRBV2 and TRBJ1-2; possible D gene TRBD1, 5 bases. The germline CDR1 and CDR2 sequences are SNHLY and FYNNEI. Trimming removed 5 bases from V and 2 bases from J, with 6 bases in between. This CDR3 contains 12 residues.